This is a list of T cell receptor beta chains from one sample in a study of blood T cell repertoires in COVID-19. Measured with immunoSEQ multiplex PCR; TCRdb has only the in-frame clones, and not every one. The sample includes 150,000 to 200,000 clones, about 80% seen only once; the top ten take over 20%. Sequenced: peripheral blood. The receptors were sampled from a woman at least 80 years old with acute or convalescent COVID-19. Each CDR3 is given with its conserved first and last residue. D genes are given only for firm matches. A row's size may be missing; if present it is once, few, many or a size class.

length	D	V	size	J	DNA	CDR3
14	-	TRBV6-6	once	TRBJ1-1	TGTGCCAGCAGTTACTCGGCGGTGAACACTGAAGCTTTCTTT	CASSYSAVNTEAFF
15	TRBD2	TRBV18	-	TRBJ2-7	TGTGCCAGCTCACCAACAGCGGGAGGGACCCACGAGCAGTACTTC	CASSPTAGGTHEQYF
14	-	TRBV3-1/TRBV3-2	-	TRBJ1-1	TGTGCCAGCAGCCAGCAGGAGGCCTCCACTGAAGCTTTCTTT	CASSQQEASTEAFF
18	TRBD1	TRBV12-5	-	TRBJ1-3	TGTGCTAGTGGTTTGGTGGCCTACAAGGGGGCTCCTGGAAACACCATATATTTT	CASGLVAYKGAPGNTIYF
16	TRBD1	TRBV5-1	-	TRBJ1-1	TGCGCCAGCAGCCCGACAGGGGGCTGGGCGAACACTGAAGCTTTCTTT	CASSPTGGWANTEAFF
14	-	TRBV2	-	TRBJ1-6	TGTGCCAGCAGGAAGACAGGATTTAATTCACCCCTCCACTTT	CASRKTGFNSPLHF
13	-	TRBV5-5	few	TRBJ2-5	TGTGCCAGCGAAGGCAGGGGGAGGGAGACCCAGTACTTC	CASEGRGRETQYF
14	-	TRBV5-5	-	TRBJ1-1	TGTGCCAGCGGTACGGGACAACTGAACACTGAAGCTTTCTTT	CASGTGQLNTEAFF
14	TRBD2	TRBV5-4	-	TRBJ2-1	TGTGCCAGCAGCTCCCGGACTAGCGAAAACGAGCAGTTCTTC	CASSSRTSENEQFF
16	TRBD2	TRBV5-1	-	TRBJ2-1	TGCGCCAGCAGCTTGGCAGCGGGCGGGGGCTACAATGAGCAGTTCTTC	CASSLAAGGGYNEQFF
15	TRBD1	TRBV5-1	-	TRBJ2-2	TGCGCCAGCAGCCCCGACAGGGGGGCCACCGGGGAGCTGTTTTTT	CASSPDRGATGELFF
14	-	TRBV6-2/TRBV6-3	once	TRBJ2-3	TGTGCCAGCAGTTGGCAGGGTTTGTCAGATACGCAGTATTTT	CASSWQGLSDTQYF
15	-	TRBV5-4	-	TRBJ1-1	TGTGCCAGCAGCTTACGGGGGTACCCCAATCAGAGGGCTTTCTTT	CASSLRGYPNQRAFF
13	-	TRBV19	-	TRBJ1-5	TGTGCCAGTAGTATAGATGAGGATCAGCCCCAGCATTTT	CASSIDEDQPQHF
11	TRBD2	TRBV20-1	-	TRBJ2-1	TGCAGTGCTACGACGGGACTAGCCCTATTCTTC	CSATTGLALFF
13	-	TRBV6-5	-	TRBJ2-1	TGTGCCAGGTCAAGCGGGCCGGGGAATGAGCAGTTCTTC	CARSSGPGNEQFF
16	TRBD1	TRBV5-4	-	TRBJ2-6	TGTGCCAGCAGCGCCGCGCGGGACAGGGGGACCAACGTCCTGACTTTC	CASSAARDRGTNVLTF
13	TRBD1	TRBV7-2	-	TRBJ1-2	TGTGCCAGCAGCTTTAACAGGGGGAACGGCTACACCTTC	CASSFNRGNGYTF
15	-	TRBV5-1	-	TRBJ2-1	TGCGCCAGCAGCTTGGCCTCGACAGATTACAATGAGCAGTTCTTC	CASSLASTDYNEQFF
14	-	TRBV13	-	TRBJ2-1	TGTGCCAGCAGCTTACCCAGCGCCTTCAATGAGCAGTTCTTC	CASSLPSAFNEQFF
14	-	TRBV7-2	-	TRBJ2-6	TGTGCCAGCAGGGAAGGGGTAGGGGCCAACGTCCTGACTTTC	CASREGVGANVLTF
14	-	TRBV6-6	-	TRBJ1-2	TGTGCCAGCAGTCCCCAGGGTTTGAGCTATGGCTACACCTTC	CASSPQGLSYGYTF
14	TRBD1	TRBV15	-	TRBJ1-2	TGTGCCACCAGCTCAAAGGGACAGGGCTATGGCTACACCTTC	CATSSKGQGYGYTF
15	-	TRBV10-3	-	TRBJ1-5	TGTGCCATCAGTGCCCATGGACAGAGCAATCAGCCCCAGCATTTT	CAISAHGQSNQPQHF
14	-	TRBV7-2	-	TRBJ1-1	TGTGCCAGCAGCTACAAGCCGGGGAACACTGAAGCTTTCTTT	CASSYKPGNTEAFF
15	TRBD2	TRBV6-6	-	TRBJ2-7	TGTGCCAGCAGTTCCCCTAGCGGGAGGGAAGGGGAGCAGTACTTC	CASSSPSGREGEQYF
14	TRBD1	TRBV30	-	TRBJ2-7	TGTGCCTGGATTCCGACAGGGGGTGCCTACGAGCAGTACTTC	CAWIPTGGAYEQYF
15	TRBD1	TRBV10-3	few	TRBJ1-2	TGTGCCATCAGTGACAACGGACAGGGCCTCTATGGCTACACCTTC	CAISDNGQGLYGYTF
14	TRBD2	TRBV6-5	few	TRBJ2-3	TGTGCCAGCAGTAGCGGGAGGGTGCCAGATACGCAGTATTTT	CASSSGRVPDTQYF
17	TRBD2	TRBV5-6	-	TRBJ2-1	TGTGCCAGCAGCCTCGGACTAGCGGGAGCCTCCTACAATGAGCAGTTCTTC	CASSLGLAGASYNEQFF
13	TRBD1	TRBV13	-	TRBJ1-2	TGTGCCAGCAGTAGGACAGGGGGGGATGGCTACACCTTC	CASSRTGGDGYTF
15	TRBD1	TRBV6-2/TRBV6-3	-	TRBJ2-1	TGTGCCAGCAGTCACCGGGACAGGGCCTACAATGAGCAGTTCTTC	CASSHRDRAYNEQFF
14	-	TRBV4-1	-	TRBJ2-1	TGCGCCAGCAGCCCCGCATCACCCCGGAATGAGCAGTTCTTC	CASSPASPRNEQFF
17	-	TRBV3-1/TRBV3-2	-	TRBJ2-3	TGTGCCAGCAGCCTGAGCAGTAGACCCGGCGGCGCAGATACGCAGTATTTT	CASSLSSRPGGADTQYF
17	TRBD1	TRBV4-1	-	TRBJ1-2	TGCGCCAGCAGCCAAAGCCTGGGACAGTCCAGCCCGTATGGCTACACCTTC	CASSQSLGQSSPYGYTF
11	-	TRBV9	-	TRBJ1-5	TGTGCCAGCAGCGTCTTAAAGCCCCAGCATTTT	CASSVLKPQHF
13	-	TRBV6-5	once	TRBJ2-5	TGTGCCAGCACCGCGGGACTCAAAGAGACCCAGTACTTC	CASTAGLKETQYF
14	TRBD2	TRBV27	-	TRBJ2-5	TGTGCCAGCAGTTTAGCGGGAGGCCAAGAGACCCAGTACTTC	CASSLAGGQETQYF
13	-	TRBV6-5	-	TRBJ2-7	TGTGCCAGCAGCCCGCAGGTGACCTACGAGCAGTACTTC	CASSPQVTYEQYF
15	TRBD2	TRBV2	-	TRBJ2-1	TGTGCCAGCAAAGAGAGGACTAGCGACTACAATGAGCAGTTCTTC	CASKERTSDYNEQFF
16	TRBD2	TRBV6-5	-	TRBJ2-3	TGTGCCAGCAGTTACCGGGCGGGAGGGCCCACAGATACGCAGTATTTT	CASSYRAGGPTDTQYF
13	TRBD1	TRBV19	-	TRBJ2-5	TGTGCCAGTAGTCAAAACAGGGGTGAGACCCAGTACTTC	CASSQNRGETQYF